Following are 3 T cell receptor beta chains from one sample sequenced in a study of T-cell memory formation after mild COVID-19. TCRdb analysed the 5' RACE reads with MiXCR anew, one entry per CDR3 protein. Of a few hundred thousand distinct CDR3 sequences listed, about 16% are singletons. The material sequenced was PBMCs or a T cell subset sorted from them (not recorded which). These receptors were taken from a man aged 18 to 35 who had mild COVID-19 (a few samples of this study predate the infection). Cell type and time point are not known.

This chain links TRBV7-8 with TRBJ1-6; TRBD1 is a possible D gene (5 bases). Germline V gene sequence: CDR1 SGHVS, CDR2 FQNEAQ. Trimming cost V 5 bases and J 6 bases, with 14 bases left between them. The CDR3 sequence is 15 residues long. The CDR3 region is CASSLEGPFNSPLHF. The CDR3 nucleotides are TGTGCCAGCAGCCTAGAGGGGCCCTTTAATTCACCCCTCCACTTT. Variable domain in full (rest from reference TRBV7-8 and TRBJ1-6): GAGVSQSPRYKVAKRGQDVALRCDPISGHVSLFWYQQALGQGPEFLTYFQNEAQLDKSGLPSDRFFAERPEGSVSTLKIQRTQQEDSAVYLCASSLEGPFNSPLHFGNGTRLTVT.

CDR3: CASSQELGIVRDTGELFF. CDR3 in DNA: TGCGCCAGCAGCCAAGAGTTAGGGATTGTGCGGGACACCGGGGAGCTGTTTTTT. This sequence joins TRBV4-3 and TRBJ2-2; a possible D gene is TRBD2 (5 bases). The germline V gene has CDR1 LGHNA and CDR2 YSLEER. Trimming took 0 bases from V and 3 from J, leaving 17 bases between them. The CDR3 has 18 amino acids.

This clonotype was counted many times. The V gene is TRBV4-1, the J gene TRBJ1-3; D call uncertain. Trimming pared 0 bases from V and 0 bases from J, leaving 9 bases between. CDR1 is MGHRA and CDR2 is YSYEKL in the germline V gene. This CDR3 spans 16 amino acids. As DNA, the CDR3 is TGCGCCAGCAGCCAAGAGCCCCAGGTCTCTGGAAACACCATATATTTT. It specifies CASSQEPQVSGNTIYF.